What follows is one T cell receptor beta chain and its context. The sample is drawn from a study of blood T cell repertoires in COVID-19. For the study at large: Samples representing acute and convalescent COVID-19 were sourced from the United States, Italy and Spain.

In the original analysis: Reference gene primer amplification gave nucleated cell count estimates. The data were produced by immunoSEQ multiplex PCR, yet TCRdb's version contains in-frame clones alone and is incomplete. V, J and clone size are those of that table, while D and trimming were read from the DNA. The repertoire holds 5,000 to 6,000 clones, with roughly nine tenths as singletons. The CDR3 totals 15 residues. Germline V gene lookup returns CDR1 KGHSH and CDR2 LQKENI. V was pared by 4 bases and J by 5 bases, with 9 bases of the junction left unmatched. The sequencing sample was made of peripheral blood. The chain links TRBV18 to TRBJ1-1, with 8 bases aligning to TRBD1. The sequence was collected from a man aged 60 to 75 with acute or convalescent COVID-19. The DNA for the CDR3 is TGTGCCAGCTCACAAACAACAGGGGGTCGGACTGAAGCTTTCTTT. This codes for CASSQTTGGRTEAFF.